The 32 T cell receptor beta chains given below trace back to one sample, sequenced in a study of T-cell reconstitution after alpha-beta-depleted transplantation in children. Unique molecular identifiers were used to barcode this TCRbeta library. TCRdb reprocessed the PCR reads with MiXCR, giving one entry per CDR3 protein. The repertoire has around 700,000 distinct CDR3 sequences, around 13% of them found once; the top ten carry 0.79%. The sequenced sample was PBMCs, obtained before TCRalphabeta/CD19-depleted stem cell transplant. The receptors were sampled from a girl aged 2 to 9 with congenital amegakaryocytic thrombocytopenia, due to receive a stem cell transplant.

Only a few counts were recorded for this clonotype. The chain employs TRBV2 and TRBJ2-7; TRBD1 agrees at 7 bases. V dropped 7 bases and J dropped 3; count of bases not matched to a gene: 9. CDR1 and CDR2 from the germline V gene are SNHLY and FYNNEI. This CDR3 is built from 14 residues. This CDR3 reads CASTQSGQNYEQYF. In nucleotides, the CDR3 is TGTGCCAGCACTCAATCGGGACAGAACTACGAGCAGTACTTC.

The genes are TRBV5-1 and TRBJ2-2; no reliable D call. The CDR3 has 14 residues. V lost 0 bases, J lost 3 bases, and 6 bases lay in between. Germline CDR1 is SGHRS and CDR2 is YFSETQ. CDR3 DNA: TGCGCCAGCAGCTTGGTGCCAGACACCGGGGAGCTGTTTTTT. This codes for CASSLVPDTGELFF.

The V and J genes are TRBV10-2 and TRBJ2-4; TRBD2 aligns across 8 bases. Trimming removed 3 bases from V and 7 bases from J; junction bases left unmatched: 8. In germline, CDR1 is WSHSY, CDR2 SAAADI. This CDR3 has 15 residues. This CDR3 is CASSDQAGDVNIQYF. CDR3 DNA sequence: TGCGCCAGCAGTGACCAAGCGGGAGATGTGAACATTCAGTACTTC.

This clonotype was seen at least ten times. The chain couples TRBV24-1 to TRBJ2-3; D is unclear. V dropped 2 bases and J dropped 4 bases, with 9 bases sitting between them. Germline-derived CDR1 and CDR2 are KGHDR and SFDVKD. The CDR3 length is 14 residues. The CDR3 loop is CATSDSWFSDTQYF. As DNA, the CDR3 is TGTGCCACCAGTGATTCGTGGTTTTCAGATACGCAGTATTTT.

The chain links TRBV20-1 to TRBJ2-1, with D tentatively TRBD2 (6 bases). This CDR3 is built from 13 residues. CDR1 is DFQATT and CDR2 is SNEGSKA in the germline V gene (reference sequence). V was shortened by 3 bases and J by 7 bases, with 13 bases between the two germline ends. The CDR3 sequence is CSASPSDFNEQFF. The CDR3 DNA reads as TGCAGTGCTAGTCCTAGCGATTTTAATGAGCAGTTCTTC.

CDR3 bases: TGTGCCAGCAGCCCGGGACTAGCAAGACGGAACACCGGGGAGCTGTTTTTT. It specifies CASSPGLARRNTGELFF. The chain is built from TRBV12-3 or TRBV12-4 and TRBJ2-2; 9 bases fit TRBD2. V shed 6 bases, J shed 1 base, and the junction held 9 bases outside the gene matches. This CDR3 region has 17 residues.

The V gene is TRBV11-2, the J gene TRBJ2-7; TRBD1 is a possible D gene (6 bases). Trimming removed 1 base at V and 1 base at J, with 14 bases between. This CDR3 region has 16 residues. Germline V lookup: CDR1 SGHAT, CDR2 FQNNGV. The CDR3 coding sequence is TGTGCCAGCAGCTTAGGGACAGTATCCACATCCTACGAGCAGTACTTC. Translated, it gives CASSLGTVSTSYEQYF.

The chain couples TRBV7-6 to TRBJ2-1, with 9 bases lining up with TRBD2. The CDR3 covers 16 residues. Germline lookup yields CDR1 SGHVS and CDR2 FNYEAQ. The V gene end was trimmed by 2 bases and the J gene end by 7 bases; junction bases not matched to a gene: 9. The CDR3 DNA follows: TGTGCCAGCAGCTTAAGTACAGCGGGAGGTCTGAATGAGCAGTTCTTC. It codes for CASSLSTAGGLNEQFF. Full variable domain (outside the CDR3, taken from reference TRBV7-6 and TRBJ2-1): GAGVSQSPRYKVTKRGQDVALRCDPISGHVSLYWYRQALGQGPEFLTYFNYEAQQDKSGLPNDRFSAERPEGSISTLTIQRTEQRDSAMYRCASSLSTAGGLNEQFFGPGTRLTVL.

This clonotype was recorded at least ten times. This rearrangement joins TRBV20-1 to TRBJ2-5, with 9 bases that match TRBD2. Germline V gives CDR1 DFQATT, CDR2 SNEGSKA (reference sequence). The CDR3 spans 15 residues. The J segment lost 2 bases and the V segment lost 3 bases, leaving 7 bases of the junction unmatched. CDR3 DNA: TGCAGTGCTAGTACGTCTAGCGGGAATCAAGAGACCCAGTACTTC. Amino acid sequence: CSASTSSGNQETQYF.

This clonotype was seen ten or more times. The chain joins TRBV3-1 to TRBJ2-5; the D is unclear. Germline assignment: CDR1 LGHDT and CDR2 YNNKEL (reference sequence). V was shortened by 4 bases and J by 1 base, with 7 bases between the two germline ends. CDR3 length: 13 residues. CDR3 loop: CASSPSFQETQYF. The CDR3 DNA reads TGTGCCAGCAGCCCGAGCTTCCAAGAGACCCAGTACTTC.

With respect to this clonotype: Being one base from a much bigger clone, this may be a read error. V and J are TRBV28 and TRBJ2-1; 8 bases align to TRBD2. Trimming removed 5 bases from V and 15 bases from J; junction bases left unmatched: 12. The germline gives CDR1 MDHEN, CDR2 SYDVKM. The CDR3 is made up of 13 amino acids. This CDR3 is CASSRVAGTLAFF. CDR3 coding DNA: TGTGCCAGCAGTCGAGTAGCGGGAACTCTCGCGTTCTTC.

This clonotype has a count of ten or more. Written as DNA, the CDR3 is TGTGCCAGCAGCCCGGGACAGGGAGTAGTCTACGAGCAGTACTTC. Translating gives CASSPGQGVVYEQYF. The rearrangement joins TRBV27 to TRBJ2-7, with 9 bases identical to TRBD1. CDR3 length: 15 residues. J lost 3 bases, V lost 6 bases, and 9 bases had no gene match. From germline, CDR1 is MNHEY and CDR2 SMNVEV (reference sequence).

The chain links TRBV4-2 to TRBJ1-2; 12 bases agree with TRBD1. Germline lookup yields CDR1 LGHNA and CDR2 YNFKEQ. The CDR3 length is 15 residues. V shed 0 bases and J 6 bases; nucleotides not matched to a gene: 2. The CDR3 region is CASSQEGQGADGYTF. Here the CDR3 DNA reads TGTGCCAGCAGCCAAGAGGGACAGGGGGCCGATGGCTACACCTTC.

This clonotype was seen at least ten times. The V gene is TRBV20-1, the J gene TRBJ2-1; TRBD2 aligns across 7 bases. Germline values: CDR1 DFQATT, CDR2 SNEGSKA (reference sequence). CDR3 size: 10 residues. The CDR3 sequence is CSLAGVEQFF. CDR3 sequence (DNA): TGCAGCTTAGCGGGCGTGGAGCAGTTCTTC.

This clonotype has more than one count but fewer than ten. V and J are TRBV7-8 and TRBJ1-6; D is undetermined. The V end was cut by 3 bases, the J end by 0 bases, with 6 bases between. Germline CDR1 reads SGHVS; CDR2 reads FQNEAQ. The CDR3 is 15 amino acids. CDR3 bases: TGTGCCAGCAGCTTCGGGAGCTCCTATAATTCACCCCTCCACTTT. Protein product: CASSFGSSYNSPLHF. The full variable domain, rest sourced from reference TRBV7-8 and TRBJ1-6, is GAGVSQSPRYKVAKRGQDVALRCDPISGHVSLFWYQQALGQGPEFLTYFQNEAQLDKSGLPSDRFFAERPEGSVSTLKIQRTQQEDSAVYLCASSFGSSYNSPLHFGNGTRLTVT.

Here the CDR3 DNA reads TGCAGCGTTGCTGGGATCCGGGGCGAGGAACTCTACGAGCAGTACTTC. It encodes CSVAGIRGEELYEQYF. The gene calls are TRBV29-1 and TRBJ2-7; either TRBD1 or TRBD2 may fit D (5 bases each). CDR1 and CDR2 (germline): SQVTM, ANQGSEA. V lost 4 bases to trimming and J lost 3 bases, with 22 bases between them. The CDR3 extends over 16 amino acids.

This clonotype was counted at least ten times. The V and J genes are TRBV4-1 and TRBJ1-3; D unresolved. The CDR3 extends over 14 amino acids. Per germline, CDR1 MGHRA and CDR2 YSYEKL. V shed 1 base and J shed 3 bases, with 7 bases lying between them. The CDR3 is CASSQGGLGNTIYF. The DNA for the CDR3 is TGCGCCAGCAGCCAAGGCGGGCTTGGAAACACCATATATTTT.

This clonotype was picked up a small number of times. V is TRBV6-1 and J is TRBJ1-5; 9 bases match TRBD1. With V trimmed by 8 bases and J by 6 bases, 8 bases remained unmatched. The CDR3 has 14 residues. Germline V CDR1 and CDR2: MNHNS, SASEGT. CDR3 sequence (DNA): TGTGCCAGCTCGGGACAGGGTGTTGTTCAGCCCCAGCATTTT. Translation gives CASSGQGVVQPQHF.

V and J are TRBV20-1 and TRBJ2-5, with D possibly being TRBD2 (5 bases). Germline values: CDR1 DFQATT, CDR2 SNEGSKA (reference sequence). V shed 0 bases and J shed 3 bases, with 17 bases lying between them. The CDR3 covers 16 residues. For the CDR3, the DNA is TGCAGTGCTAGAGATGGCCGGGATAATAATAAAGAGACCCAGTACTTC. This sequence encodes CSARDGRDNNKETQYF.

This chain's CDR3 is CASAGLADGSYNEQFF. The DNA for the CDR3 is TGTGCCAGCGCAGGACTAGCGGACGGCTCCTACAATGAGCAGTTCTTC. The V and J genes are TRBV12-3 or TRBV12-4 and TRBJ2-1; the match to TRBD2 covers 10 bases. Losses at the gene ends were 8 bases for V and 0 bases for J; bases not matched to a gene: 7. The CDR3 loop spans 16 amino acids.

This clonotype was counted a few times. The chain is built from TRBV2 and TRBJ2-7; the D gene is possibly TRBD1 (6 bases). This CDR3 is 14 amino acids long. Germline V gene lookup returns CDR1 SNHLY and CDR2 FYNNEI. Deletions cut 3 bases from V and 1 base from J, with 10 bases between. CDR3 coding DNA: TGTGCCAGCAGTGACAGGGGATTTTCCTACGAGCAGTACTTC. Protein: CASSDRGFSYEQYF.

This clonotype was counted once. The V call is TRBV20-1, the J call TRBJ2-3; 9 nucleotides match TRBD2. CDR1 DFQATT and CDR2 SNEGSKA come from the germline V gene (reference sequence). V was clipped by 4 bases and J by 2 bases; unmatched bases: 1. There are 13 residues in the CDR3. The CDR3 nucleotides read TGCAGTGCTATAGCGGGGGCCACAGATACGCAGTATTTT. As protein: CSAIAGATDTQYF.

This clonotype was seen repeatedly, ten times or more. V gene TRBV6-1 combines with J gene TRBJ2-5, with D unresolved. With 6 bases removed from V and 2 bases from J, the gap between germline ends came to 22 bases. Germline assignment: CDR1 MNHNS and CDR2 SASEGT. The CDR3 covers 17 residues. CDR3 DNA sequence: TGTGCCAGCAGCCGTCTGACTCGCTCCTGGCTTCAAGAGACCCAGTACTTC. It codes for CASSRLTRSWLQETQYF.

This clonotype was observed a few times. The rearrangement links TRBV9 to TRBJ2-1, with TRBD2 identical over 7 bases. CDR1 is SGDLS, CDR2 YYNGEE, per germline. The ends lost 4 bases at V and 9 bases at J; junction bases unmatched: 7. This CDR3 contains 13 residues. CDR3 in DNA: TGTGCCAGCAGCCTCCGGACTAGTGTTGAGCAGTTCTTC. It yields the protein CASSLRTSVEQFF.

This clonotype was seen only a few times. V usage is TRBV7-2 and J usage is TRBJ2-7, with 8 bases lining up with TRBD2. This CDR3 comprises 12 residues. CDR1 SGHTA and CDR2 FQGNSA come from the germline V gene. V gave up 8 bases and J gave up 7 bases; unmatched junction bases: 7. The CDR3 here is CASGSGSIEQYF. The CDR3 coding sequence is TGTGCCAGCGGGAGCGGGAGTATTGAGCAGTACTTC. Full variable domain (rest looked up from reference TRBV7-2 and TRBJ2-7): GAGVSQSPSNKVTEKGKDVELRCDPISGHTALYWYRQSLGQGLEFLIYFQGNSAPDKSGLPSDRFSAERTGGSVSTLTIQRTQQEDSAVYLCASGSGSIEQYFGPGTRLTVT.

In the case of this clonotype: A much larger clone differs from this one at a single base, so this may be a read error. The rearrangement uses TRBV12-3 or TRBV12-4 and TRBJ1-2; D possibly corresponds to TRBD1 (6 bases). CDR3 size: 14 residues. DNA of the CDR3: TGTGCCAGCAGAGAGACAGGCTCTCACTATAGCTACACCTTC. This encodes CASRETGSHYSYTF.

This clonotype was picked up many times. The rearrangement uses TRBV12-3 or TRBV12-4 and TRBJ2-2, with a tentative D call TRBD2 (5 bases). V lost 2 bases to trimming and J lost 4 bases, with 14 bases between them. The CDR3 length is 16 residues. The CDR3, as DNA: TGTGCCAGCAGTTTACAGGTTACCAGCGGCACCGGGGAGCTGTTTTTT. Translating gives CASSLQVTSGTGELFF.

This clonotype appeared many times. Written as DNA, the CDR3 is TGTGCCAGCAGCTCTGGGGGGGGCGAAAAACTGTTTTTT. Protein product: CASSSGGGEKLFF. This chain joins TRBV7-9 and TRBJ1-4, with a weak D call TRBD1 (6 bases). Germline CDR1 reads SEHNR; CDR2 reads FQNEAQ (reference sequence). V was shortened by 4 bases and J by 8 bases, with 11 bases between the two germline ends. The length of the CDR3 is 13 residues.

This clonotype was counted at least ten times. CDR3 protein: CSARTGDTQYF. The CDR3 DNA is TGCAGTGCGAGGACGGGAGATACGCAGTATTTT. This chain joins TRBV20-1 and TRBJ2-3; D gene unclear. The CDR3 is 11 amino acids. Trimming shortened V by 6 bases and J by 5 bases, and 9 bases separated the two germline ends. Germline CDR1 DFQATT, CDR2 SNEGSKA (reference sequence).

This clonotype was found many times. The chain recombines TRBV12-3 or TRBV12-4 with TRBJ2-4; TRBD2 might be the D (5 bases). V lost 3 bases to trimming and J lost 5 bases, with 11 bases between them. The CDR3 covers 14 residues. The CDR3 DNA sequence: TGTGCCAGCAGTTTTAGCGTGTCCCAAAACATTCAGTACTTC. Translating it yields CASSFSVSQNIQYF.

V usage is TRBV29-1 and J usage is TRBJ1-2; possible D gene TRBD1, 6 bases. Trimming took off 6 bases at V and 8 bases at J, with 19 bases between the two ends. Germline lookup yields CDR1 SQVTM and CDR2 ANQGSEA. The CDR3 loop spans 13 amino acids. The CDR3 DNA is TGCAGCGTGTCTCCTTGGACAGAGGAGGGCTACACCTTC. It specifies CSVSPWTEEGYTF.

This clonotype was seen a handful of times. The genes are TRBV5-1 and TRBJ2-1; 8 positions agree with TRBD1. CDR3 length: 15 residues. With V trimmed by 4 bases and J by 3 bases, 6 bases remained unmatched. Germline V gene data show CDR1 as SGHRS and CDR2 as YFSETQ. DNA of the CDR3: TGCGCCAGCAGCGTCGGACAGGGTGACTACAATGAGCAGTTCTTC. Protein sequence: CASSVGQGDYNEQFF.